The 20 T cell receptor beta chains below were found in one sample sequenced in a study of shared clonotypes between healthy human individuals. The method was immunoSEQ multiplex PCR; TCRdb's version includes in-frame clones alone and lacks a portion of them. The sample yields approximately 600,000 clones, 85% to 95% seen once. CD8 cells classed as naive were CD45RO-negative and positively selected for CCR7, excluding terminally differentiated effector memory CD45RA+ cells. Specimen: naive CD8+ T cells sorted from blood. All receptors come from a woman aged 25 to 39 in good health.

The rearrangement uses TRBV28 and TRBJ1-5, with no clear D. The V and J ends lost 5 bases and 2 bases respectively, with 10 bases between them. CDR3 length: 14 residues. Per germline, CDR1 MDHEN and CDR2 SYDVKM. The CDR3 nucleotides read TGTGCCAGCAGTCCTATAGTTGGCAATCAGCCCCAGCATTTT. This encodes CASSPIVGNQPQHF. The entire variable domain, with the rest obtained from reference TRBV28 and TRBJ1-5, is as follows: DVKVTQSSRYLVKRTGEKVFLECVQDMDHENMFWYRQDPGLGLRLIYFSYDVKMKEKGDIPEGYSVSREKKERFSLILESASTNQTSMYLCASSPIVGNQPQHFGDGTRLSIL.

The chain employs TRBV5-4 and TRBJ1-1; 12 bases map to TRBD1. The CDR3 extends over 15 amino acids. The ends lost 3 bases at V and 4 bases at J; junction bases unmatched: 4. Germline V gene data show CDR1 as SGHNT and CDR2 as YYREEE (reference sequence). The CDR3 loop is CASSSSGQGATEAFF. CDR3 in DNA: TGTGCCAGCAGCTCGTCGGGACAGGGGGCCACTGAAGCTTTCTTT.

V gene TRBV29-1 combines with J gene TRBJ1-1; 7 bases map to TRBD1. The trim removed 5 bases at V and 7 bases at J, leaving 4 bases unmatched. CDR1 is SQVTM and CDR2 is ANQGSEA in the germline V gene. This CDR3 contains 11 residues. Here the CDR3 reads CSVPGQSEAFF. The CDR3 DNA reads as TGCAGCGTTCCGGGACAGAGTGAAGCTTTCTTT. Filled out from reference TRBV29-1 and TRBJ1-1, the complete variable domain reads SAVISQKPSRDICQRGTSLTIQCQVDSQVTMMFWYRQQPGQSLTLIATANQGSEATYESGFVIDKFPISRPNLTFSTLTVSNMSPEDSSIYLCSVPGQSEAFFGQGTRLTVV.

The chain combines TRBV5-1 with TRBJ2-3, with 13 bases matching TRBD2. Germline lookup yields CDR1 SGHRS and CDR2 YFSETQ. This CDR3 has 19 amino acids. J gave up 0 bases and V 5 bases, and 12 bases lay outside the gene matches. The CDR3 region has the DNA TGCGCCAGCAGTTGGGACAAGGGACTAGCGGGGTCTAGCACAGATACGCAGTATTTT. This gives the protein CASSWDKGLAGSSTDTQYF.

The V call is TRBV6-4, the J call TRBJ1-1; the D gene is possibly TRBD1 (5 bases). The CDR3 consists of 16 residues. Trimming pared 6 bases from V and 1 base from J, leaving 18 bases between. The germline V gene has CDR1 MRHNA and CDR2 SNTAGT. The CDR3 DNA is TGTGCCAGCAGGCGAGACGGGGGGGAAGGGAACACTGAAGCTTTCTTT. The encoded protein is CASRRDGGEGNTEAFF.

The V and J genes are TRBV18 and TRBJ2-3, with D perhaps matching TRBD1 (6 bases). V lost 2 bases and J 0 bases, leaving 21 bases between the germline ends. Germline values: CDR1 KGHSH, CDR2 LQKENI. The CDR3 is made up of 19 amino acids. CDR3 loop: CASSPLGQPLKPSTDTQYF. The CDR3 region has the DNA TGTGCCAGCTCACCATTAGGACAGCCCCTGAAGCCTAGCACAGATACGCAGTATTTT.

CDR3 coding DNA: TGTGCCAGCAGTTACTCGACTAGCGGAGGGGAGCTGTTTTTT. Translated: CASSYSTSGGELFF. This chain connects TRBV6-5 to TRBJ2-2, with TRBD2 matching 9 bases. Germline V gives CDR1 MNHEY, CDR2 SVGAGI. V lost 0 bases to trimming and J lost 8 bases; unmatched junction nucleotides: 1. The CDR3 has 14 residues.

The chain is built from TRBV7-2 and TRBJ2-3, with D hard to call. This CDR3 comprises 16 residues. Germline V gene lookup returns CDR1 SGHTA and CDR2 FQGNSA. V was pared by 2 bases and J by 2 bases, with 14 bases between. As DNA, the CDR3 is TGTGCCAGCAGCTTATTGACACTACCAGTCACAGATACGCAGTATTTT. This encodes CASSLLTLPVTDTQYF.

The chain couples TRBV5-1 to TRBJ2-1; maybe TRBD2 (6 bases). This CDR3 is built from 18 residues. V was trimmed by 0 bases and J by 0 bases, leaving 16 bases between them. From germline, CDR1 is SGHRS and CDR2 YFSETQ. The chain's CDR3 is CASSLALRGGTSYNEQFF. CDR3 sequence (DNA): TGCGCCAGCAGCTTGGCCCTTCGGGGAGGCACCTCCTACAATGAGCAGTTCTTC.

Written as DNA, the CDR3 is TGTGCCAGCAGCTTCGGGGCGGAGCAGTTCTTC. It encodes CASSFGAEQFF. The rearrangement links TRBV4-2 to TRBJ2-1; D may be TRBD1 or TRBD2 (5 bases each). Trimming shortened V by 5 bases and J by 10 bases, and 9 bases separated the two germline ends. This CDR3 spans 11 amino acids. The germline V gene encodes CDR1 LGHNA and CDR2 YNFKEQ.

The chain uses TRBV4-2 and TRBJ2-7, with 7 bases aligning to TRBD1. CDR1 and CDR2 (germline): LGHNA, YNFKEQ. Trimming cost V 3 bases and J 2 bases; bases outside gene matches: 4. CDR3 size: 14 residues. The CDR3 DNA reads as TGTGCCAGCAGCCACGAGGACAGGACCTACGAGCAGTACTTC. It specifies CASSHEDRTYEQYF.

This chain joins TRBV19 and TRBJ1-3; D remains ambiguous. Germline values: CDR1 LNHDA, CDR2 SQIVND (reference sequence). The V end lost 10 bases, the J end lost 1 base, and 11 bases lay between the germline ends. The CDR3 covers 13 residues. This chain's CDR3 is CATRAASGNTIYF. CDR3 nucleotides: TGTGCCACTCGGGCGGCTTCTGGAAACACCATATATTTT.

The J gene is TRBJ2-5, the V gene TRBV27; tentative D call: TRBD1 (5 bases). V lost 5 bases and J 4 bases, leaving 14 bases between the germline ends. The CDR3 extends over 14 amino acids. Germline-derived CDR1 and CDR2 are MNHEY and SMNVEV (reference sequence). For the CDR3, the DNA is TGTGCCAGCAGTCCGCTGTGGGGCCCAGAGACCCAGTACTTC. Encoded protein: CASSPLWGPETQYF.

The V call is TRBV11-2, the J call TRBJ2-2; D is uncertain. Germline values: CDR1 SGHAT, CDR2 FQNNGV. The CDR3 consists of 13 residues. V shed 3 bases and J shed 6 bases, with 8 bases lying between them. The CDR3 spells CASSLTSSGELFF. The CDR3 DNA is TGTGCCAGCAGCTTGACCAGTTCCGGGGAGCTGTTTTTT.

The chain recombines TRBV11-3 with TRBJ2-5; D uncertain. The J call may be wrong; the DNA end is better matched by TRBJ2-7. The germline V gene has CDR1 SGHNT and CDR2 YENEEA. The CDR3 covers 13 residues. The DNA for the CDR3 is TGTGCCAGCAGCCCGGGCAGCTCCTACGAGCAGTACTTC. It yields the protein CASSPGSSYEQYF.

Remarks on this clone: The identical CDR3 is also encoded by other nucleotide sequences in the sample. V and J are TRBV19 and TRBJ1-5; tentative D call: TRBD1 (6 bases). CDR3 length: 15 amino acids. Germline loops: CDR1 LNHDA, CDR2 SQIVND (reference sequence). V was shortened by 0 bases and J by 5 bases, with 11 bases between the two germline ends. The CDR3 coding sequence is TGTGCCAGTAGTATAGATCGTGAGGGGGATCAGCCCCAGCATTTT. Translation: CASSIDREGDQPQHF. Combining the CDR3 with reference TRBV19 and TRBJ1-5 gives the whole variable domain DGGITQSPKYLFRKEGQNVTLSCEQNLNHDAMYWYRQDPGQGLRLIYYSQIVNDFQKGDIAEGYSVSREKKESFPLTVTSAQKNPTAFYLCASSIDREGDQPQHFGDGTRLSIL.

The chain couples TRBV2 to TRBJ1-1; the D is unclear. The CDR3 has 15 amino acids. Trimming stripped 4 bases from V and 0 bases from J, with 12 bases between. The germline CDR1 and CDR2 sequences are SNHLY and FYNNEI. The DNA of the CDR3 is TGTGCCAGCAGTGGTGTTTGGTTAATGAACACTGAAGCTTTCTTT. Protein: CASSGVWLMNTEAFF.

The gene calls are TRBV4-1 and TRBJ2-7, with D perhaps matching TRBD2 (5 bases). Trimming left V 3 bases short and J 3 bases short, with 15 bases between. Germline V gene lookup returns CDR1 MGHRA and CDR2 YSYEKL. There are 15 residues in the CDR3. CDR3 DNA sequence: TGCGCCAGCAGCCAGAACCCGTCGAGCGGCTACGAGCAGTACTTC. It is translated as CASSQNPSSGYEQYF.

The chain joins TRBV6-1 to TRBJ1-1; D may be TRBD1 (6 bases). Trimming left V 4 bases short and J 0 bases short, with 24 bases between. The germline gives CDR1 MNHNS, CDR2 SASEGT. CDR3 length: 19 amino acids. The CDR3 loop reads CASSAWTSIRGPLNTEAFF. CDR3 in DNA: TGTGCCAGCAGTGCATGGACAAGCATCAGGGGACCTTTGAACACTGAAGCTTTCTTT.

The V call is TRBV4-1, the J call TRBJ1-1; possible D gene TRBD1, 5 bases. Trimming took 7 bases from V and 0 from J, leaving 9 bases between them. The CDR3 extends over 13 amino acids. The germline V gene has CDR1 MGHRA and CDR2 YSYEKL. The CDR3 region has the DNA TGCGCCAGCACGGCAGGGCTGAACACTGAAGCTTTCTTT. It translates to CASTAGLNTEAFF.